This TCR beta chain is from a study of graft-versus-host responses after intestinal transplantation. About the research overall: Induction using anti-thymocyte globulin, followed by tacrolimus and steroids for roughly 3 years, was given to all recipients. Whole-study findings and limits: GvH clones detected in recipient marrow included some appearing first in ileum or blood.

Trimming stripped 8 bases from V and 4 bases from J, with 12 bases between. The germline gives CDR1 SGHNT, CDR2 YYREEE (reference sequence). The CDR3 runs to 12 residues. The protocol was immunoSEQ multiplex PCR, while the TCRdb copy is restricted to in-frame clones and leaves out a portion. The sample holds several thousand clones, roughly 29% seen once. CFSE-labeled responder cells (approximately 200,000) were plated with approximately 200,000 irradiated, violet-dye-labeled stimulator cells. At the end of the reaction, proliferating CFSE-low CD3+CD4+ and CD3+CD8+ responders were sorted. This chain links TRBV5-4 with TRBJ1-2; weak D call: TRBD1 (5 bases). The TCR was taken from a human patient who was an organ donor for intestinal transplantation. Sequenced here: alloreactive CD4+ T cells from a mixed lymphocyte reaction culture, sampled before transplantation. Subset given: CFSE-low proliferating T cells sorted from roughly six-day pre-transplant mixed lymphocyte reaction (GvH or HvG direction). CDR3 sequence: CASSRVLYGYTF. CDR3 nucleotides: TGTGCCAGTTCCAGGGTCCTCTATGGCTACACCTTC.